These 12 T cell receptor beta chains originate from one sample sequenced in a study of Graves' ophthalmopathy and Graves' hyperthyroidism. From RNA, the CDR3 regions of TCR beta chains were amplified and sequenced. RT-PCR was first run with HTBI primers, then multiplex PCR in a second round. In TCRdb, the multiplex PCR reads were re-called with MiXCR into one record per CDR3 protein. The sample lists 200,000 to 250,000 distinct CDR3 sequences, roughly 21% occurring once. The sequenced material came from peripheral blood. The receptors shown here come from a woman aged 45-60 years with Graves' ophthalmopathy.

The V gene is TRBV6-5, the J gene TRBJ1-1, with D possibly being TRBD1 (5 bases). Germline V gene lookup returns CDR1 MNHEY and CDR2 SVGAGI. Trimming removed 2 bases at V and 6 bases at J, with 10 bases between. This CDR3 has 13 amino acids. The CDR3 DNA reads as TGTGCCAGCAGTTACGTCTTGGGGGCTGAAGCTTTCTTT. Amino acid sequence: CASSYVLGAEAFF.

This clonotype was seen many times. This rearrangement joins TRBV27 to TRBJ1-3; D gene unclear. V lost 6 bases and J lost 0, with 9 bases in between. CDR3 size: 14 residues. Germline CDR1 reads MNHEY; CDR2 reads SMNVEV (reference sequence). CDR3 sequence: CASRQDFSGNTIYF. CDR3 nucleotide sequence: TGTGCCAGCAGGCAGGACTTCTCTGGAAACACCATATATTTT.

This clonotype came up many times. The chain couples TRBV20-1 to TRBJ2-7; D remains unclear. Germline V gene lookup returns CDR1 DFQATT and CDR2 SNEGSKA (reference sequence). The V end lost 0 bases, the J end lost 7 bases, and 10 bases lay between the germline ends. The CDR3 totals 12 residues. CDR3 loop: CSARDLGQEQYF. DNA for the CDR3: TGCAGTGCTAGAGATCTTGGGCAAGAGCAGTACTTC.

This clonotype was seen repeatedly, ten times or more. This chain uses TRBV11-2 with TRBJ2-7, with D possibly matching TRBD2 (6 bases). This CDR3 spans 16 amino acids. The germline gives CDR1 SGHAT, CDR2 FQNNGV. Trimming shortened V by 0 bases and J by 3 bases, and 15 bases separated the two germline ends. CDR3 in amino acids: CASSLDLNSGSYEQYF. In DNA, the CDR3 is TGTGCCAGCAGCTTAGATCTGAATAGCGGAAGCTACGAGCAGTACTTC.

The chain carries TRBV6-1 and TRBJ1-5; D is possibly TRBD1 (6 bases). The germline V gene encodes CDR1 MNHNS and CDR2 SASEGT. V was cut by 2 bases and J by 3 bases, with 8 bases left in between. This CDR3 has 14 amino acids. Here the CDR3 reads CASSEWGANQPQHF. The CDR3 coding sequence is TGTGCCAGCAGTGAATGGGGGGCCAATCAGCCCCAGCATTTT.

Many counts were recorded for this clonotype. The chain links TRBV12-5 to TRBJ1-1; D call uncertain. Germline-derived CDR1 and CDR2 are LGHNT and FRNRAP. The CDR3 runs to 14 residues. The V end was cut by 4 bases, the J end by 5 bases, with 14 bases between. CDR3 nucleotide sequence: TGTGCTAGTGGTTCACTACTCGCGGGAACTGAAGCTTTCTTT. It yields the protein CASGSLLAGTEAFF.

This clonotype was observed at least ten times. The CDR3 bases are TGTGCCAGCAGCTTATTGGGACAGGAGCCACCTCGCACCTTC. Its protein is CASSLLGQEPPRTF. This chain joins TRBV7-8 and TRBJ1-2, with 8 bases matching TRBD1. The CDR3 extends over 14 amino acids. CDR1 and CDR2 from the germline V gene are SGHVS and FQNEAQ. V lost 2 bases to trimming and J lost 13 bases; unmatched junction nucleotides: 12.

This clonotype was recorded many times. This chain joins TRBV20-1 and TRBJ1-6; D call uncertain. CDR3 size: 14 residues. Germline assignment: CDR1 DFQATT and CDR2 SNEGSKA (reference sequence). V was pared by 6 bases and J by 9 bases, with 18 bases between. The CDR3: CSALQGGDLSPLHF. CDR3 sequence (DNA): TGCAGTGCGCTTCAAGGAGGCGATCTTTCACCCCTCCACTTT.

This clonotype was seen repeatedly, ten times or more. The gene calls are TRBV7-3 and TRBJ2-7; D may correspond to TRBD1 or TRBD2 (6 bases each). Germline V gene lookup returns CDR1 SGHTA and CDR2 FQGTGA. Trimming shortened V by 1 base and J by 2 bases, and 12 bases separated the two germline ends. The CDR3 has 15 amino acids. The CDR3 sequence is CASSLSPGGPYEQYF. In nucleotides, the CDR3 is TGTGCCAGCAGCTTAAGTCCCGGGGGCCCCTACGAGCAGTACTTC.

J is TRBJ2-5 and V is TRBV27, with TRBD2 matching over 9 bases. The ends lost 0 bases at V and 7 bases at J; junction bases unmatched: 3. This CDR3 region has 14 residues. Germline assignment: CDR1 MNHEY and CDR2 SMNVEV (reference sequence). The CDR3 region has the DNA TGTGCCAGCAGTTTATCTAGCGGGAGCATGACCCAGTACTTC. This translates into CASSLSSGSMTQYF.

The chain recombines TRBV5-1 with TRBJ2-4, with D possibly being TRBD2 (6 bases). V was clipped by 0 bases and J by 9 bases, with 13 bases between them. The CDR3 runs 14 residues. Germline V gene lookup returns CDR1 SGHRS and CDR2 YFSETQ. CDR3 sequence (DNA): TGCGCCAGCAGCTTGGATAGGCAGGGAGGCATTCAGTACTTC. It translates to CASSLDRQGGIQYF.

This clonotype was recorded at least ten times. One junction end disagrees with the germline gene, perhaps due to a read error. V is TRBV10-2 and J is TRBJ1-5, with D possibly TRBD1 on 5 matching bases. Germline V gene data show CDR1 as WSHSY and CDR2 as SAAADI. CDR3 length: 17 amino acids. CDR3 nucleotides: TGCGCCAGCAGTGCATCTGCAGGGATACCCCGAAATCAACCCCAGCATTTT. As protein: CASSASAGIPRNQPQHF.